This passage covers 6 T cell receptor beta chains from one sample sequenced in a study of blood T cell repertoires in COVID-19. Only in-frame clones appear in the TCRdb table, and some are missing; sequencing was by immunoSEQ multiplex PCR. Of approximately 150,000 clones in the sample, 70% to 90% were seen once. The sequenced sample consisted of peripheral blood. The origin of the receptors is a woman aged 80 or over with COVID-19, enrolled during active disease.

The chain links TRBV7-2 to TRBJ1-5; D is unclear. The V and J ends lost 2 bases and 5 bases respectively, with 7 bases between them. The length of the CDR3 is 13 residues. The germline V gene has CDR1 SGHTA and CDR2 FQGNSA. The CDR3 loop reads CASSLWQDQPQHF. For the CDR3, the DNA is TGTGCCAGCAGCTTATGGCAGGATCAGCCCCAGCATTTT.

CDR3 amino acids: CASSSGTGMTQPQHF. The DNA for the CDR3 is TGTGCCAGCAGTTCTGGGACAGGTATGACTCAGCCCCAGCATTTT. The chain joins TRBV6-5 to TRBJ1-5, with 8 positions matching TRBD1. This CDR3 is 15 amino acids long. Per germline, CDR1 MNHEY and CDR2 SVGAGI. V trimming: 4 bases; J trimming: 6 bases; junction bases outside the gene matches: 8.

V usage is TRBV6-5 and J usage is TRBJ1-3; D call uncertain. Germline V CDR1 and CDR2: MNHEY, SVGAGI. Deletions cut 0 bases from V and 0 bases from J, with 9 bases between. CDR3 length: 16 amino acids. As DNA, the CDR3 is TGTGCCAGCAGTTACTCGCCAGGCTACTCTGGAAACACCATATATTTT. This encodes CASSYSPGYSGNTIYF.

CDR3 in amino acids: CASSVDDSTSGKYNEQFF. As DNA, the CDR3 is TGTGCCAGCAGCGTAGATGATTCGACTAGCGGGAAATACAATGAGCAGTTCTTC. The J gene is TRBJ2-1, the V gene TRBV9; 11 bases map to TRBD2. V lost 0 bases and J lost 4; bases outside the gene matches: 9. The CDR3 has 18 amino acids. Germline V gives CDR1 SGDLS, CDR2 YYNGEE. The whole variable domain, remainder taken from reference TRBV9 and TRBJ2-1, is DSGVTQTPKHLITATGQRVTLRCSPRSGDLSVYWYQQSLDQGLQFLIQYYNGEERAKGNILERFSAQQFPDLHSELNLSSLELGDSALYFCASSVDDSTSGKYNEQFFGPGTRLTVL.

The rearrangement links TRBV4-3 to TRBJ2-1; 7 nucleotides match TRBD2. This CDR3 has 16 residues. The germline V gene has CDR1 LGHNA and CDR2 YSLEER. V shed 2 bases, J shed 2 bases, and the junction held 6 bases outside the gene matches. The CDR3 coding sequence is TGCGCCAGCAGCCAAACGCTAGCGGAGACCTACAATGAGCAGTTCTTC. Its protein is CASSQTLAETYNEQFF.

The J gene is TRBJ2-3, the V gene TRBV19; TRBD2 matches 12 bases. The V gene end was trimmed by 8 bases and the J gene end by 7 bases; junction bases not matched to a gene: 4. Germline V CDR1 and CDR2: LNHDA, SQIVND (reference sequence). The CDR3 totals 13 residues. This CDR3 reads CASGLAGTNTQYF. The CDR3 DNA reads TGTGCCAGTGGACTAGCGGGGACCAATACGCAGTATTTT. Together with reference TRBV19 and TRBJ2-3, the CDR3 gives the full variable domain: DGGITQSPKYLFRKEGQNVTLSCEQNLNHDAMYWYRQDPGQGLRLIYYSQIVNDFQKGDIAEGYSVSREKKESFPLTVTSAQKNPTAFYLCASGLAGTNTQYFGPGTRLTVL.